Listed below are T cell receptor beta chains from one sample, sequenced in a study of technical replicates of blood from a handful of donors. The data were produced by immunoSEQ multiplex PCR, yet TCRdb's version contains in-frame clones alone and is incomplete. The table has about 14,000 clones, over 70% seen once. Source material: PBMCs. These receptor sequences come from a human donor in good health. CDR3s leave out the opening cysteine and the closing phenylalanine or tryptophan. Expanded clones get a size class; other rows say once, few or many, or leave the size out.

V: TRBV11-2
size: .
CDR3: ASSSLREGSYEQY

V: TRBV9
size: once
CDR3: ASSVGFWGTAVNNEQF

V: TRBV7-9
size: once
CDR3: ASSLGLAGGF

V: TRBV6-1
size: .
CDR3: ASSESASGSYEQY

V: TRBV5-1
size: .
CDR3: ASSSSGGYNEQF

V: TRBV6-1
size: .
CDR3: ASSESIAGGPDTQY

V: TRBV29-1
size: .
CDR3: SVELDIGTDTQY

V: TRBV4-1
size: few
CDR3: ASSQEAREHYGYT

V: TRBV6-1
size: few
CDR3: ASTQRGGLFNEQF

V: TRBV6-6
size: .
CDR3: ASSPRGGANVLT

V: TRBV5-1
size: .
CDR3: ASSLVGGQGSNYGYT

V: TRBV7-9
size: .
CDR3: ASSSEGLAAPSYNEQF

V: TRBV6-1
size: once
CDR3: ASSEFSAGTGNTIY

V: TRBV27
size: .
CDR3: ASSLDRGEQY

V: TRBV6-5
size: .
CDR3: ASRPRTGTYEQY

V: TRBV28
size: .
CDR3: ASSLGSAGKNTEAF

V: TRBV27
size: once
CDR3: ASSLSVGTAHYGYT

V: TRBV19
size: .
CDR3: ASSLRRGGDEQY